This T cell receptor beta chain originates from a study of blood T cell repertoires in COVID-19. Study at large: Sites in the United States, Italy and Spain provided acute and convalescent COVID-19 samples. PBMCs, B-cell-depleted T cells, or T cells were the source of the cDNA or gDNA that made up the material.

Germline V gives CDR1 GTSNPN, CDR2 SVGIG (reference sequence). V gave up 0 bases and J gave up 2 bases, with 11 bases separating them. CDR3 length: 14 amino acids. Produced via immunoSEQ multiplex PCR; TCRdb's table is partial and in-frame only. The table includes fewer than 300,000 clones, less than 90% detected once. Sequenced material: peripheral blood. This sequence was found in a man in his 60s who had recovered from COVID-19. V gene TRBV30 combines with J gene TRBJ2-7; weak D call: TRBD1 (5 bases). The CDR3 nucleotides read TGTGCCTGGAGTGTATTAAGCAGGGCCTACGAGCAGTACTTC. Its protein is CAWSVLSRAYEQYF.